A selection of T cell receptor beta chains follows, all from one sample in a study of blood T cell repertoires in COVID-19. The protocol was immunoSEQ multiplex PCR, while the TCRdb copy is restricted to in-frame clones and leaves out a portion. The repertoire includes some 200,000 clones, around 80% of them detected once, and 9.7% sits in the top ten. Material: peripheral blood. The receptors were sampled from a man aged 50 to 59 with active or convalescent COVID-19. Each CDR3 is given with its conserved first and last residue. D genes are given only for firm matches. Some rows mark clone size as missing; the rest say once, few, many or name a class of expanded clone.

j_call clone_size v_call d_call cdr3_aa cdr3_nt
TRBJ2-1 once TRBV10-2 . CASESSASRPYNEQFF TGCGCCAGTGAGTCTAGCGCTTCTCGCCCCTACAATGAGCAGTTCTTC
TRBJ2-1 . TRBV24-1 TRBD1 CATSDPRGTGGRYEQFF TGTGCCACCAGTGATCCACGGGGGACAGGCGGGCGGTATGAGCAGTTCTTC
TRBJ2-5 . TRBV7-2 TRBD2 CASSLWTSGGIQETQYF TGTGCCAGCAGCTTATGGACTAGCGGGGGGATACAAGAGACCCAGTACTTC
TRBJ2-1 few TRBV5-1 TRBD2 CASSLGYSGGYNEQFF TGCGCCAGCAGCTTGGGGTATAGCGGGGGTTACAATGAGCAGTTCTTC
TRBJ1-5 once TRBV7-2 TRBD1 CASSLEIYRGPNQPQHF TGTGCCAGCAGCTTAGAAATTTACAGGGGACCAAATCAGCCCCAGCATTTT
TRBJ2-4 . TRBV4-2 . CASSPIGVGKNIQYF TGTGCCAGCAGCCCGATCGGGGTAGGAAAAAACATTCAGTACTTC
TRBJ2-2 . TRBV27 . CASSLLRAGDPTGELFF TGTGCCAGCAGTTTATTAAGGGCAGGGGATCCCACCGGGGAGCTGTTTTTT
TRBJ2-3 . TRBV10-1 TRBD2 CASPPAAGATDDTQYF TGCGCCAGCCCCCCAGCAGCGGGAGCAACCGACGATACGCAGTATTTT
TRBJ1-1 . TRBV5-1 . CASSPRPDTEAFF TGCGCCAGCAGCCCCCGTCCAGACACTGAAGCTTTCTTT
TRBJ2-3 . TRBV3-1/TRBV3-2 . CASGSLDTQYF TGTGCCAGCGGGAGTCTCGATACGCAGTATTTT
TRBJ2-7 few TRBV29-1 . CSVRSSYEQYF TGCAGCGTCAGAAGCTCCTACGAGCAGTACTTC
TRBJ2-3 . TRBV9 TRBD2 CASSVVRLATDTQYF TGTGCCAGCAGCGTAGTTCGACTAGCCACAGATACGCAGTATTTT
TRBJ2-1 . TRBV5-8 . CASSPNRHPYNEQFF TGTGCCAGCAGCCCAAACAGGCATCCCTACAATGAGCAGTTCTTC
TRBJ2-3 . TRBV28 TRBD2 CASSYTSGSVLDTQYF TGTGCCAGCAGTTATACTAGCGGGAGTGTGCTAGATACGCAGTATTTT
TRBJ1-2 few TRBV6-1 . CASSENPDRSYGYTF TGTGCCAGCAGTGAAAACCCCGACAGGAGCTATGGCTACACCTTC
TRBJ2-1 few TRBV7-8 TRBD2 CASSSRTSQYEQFF TGTGCCAGCAGCTCTCGGACTAGTCAGTATGAGCAGTTCTTC
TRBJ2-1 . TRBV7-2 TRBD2 CASSLEREGLEQFF TGTGCCAGCAGCTTGGAGCGGGAGGGCCTAGAGCAGTTCTTC
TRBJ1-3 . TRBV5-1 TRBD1 CASSPGTGVLSGNTIYF TGCGCCAGCAGCCCCGGGACAGGGGTCCTCTCTGGAAACACCATATATTTT
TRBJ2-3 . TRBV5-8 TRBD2 CASSSGLAAGTQYF TGTGCCAGCAGCTCGGGACTAGCCGCAGGAACGCAGTATTTT
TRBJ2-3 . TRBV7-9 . CASSFSGGTDTQYF TGTGCCAGCAGCTTCTCGGGAGGCACAGATACGCAGTATTTT
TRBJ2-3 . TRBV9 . CASSGSWGTSTDTQYF TGTGCCAGCAGCGGTTCTTGGGGGACTAGCACAGATACGCAGTATTTT
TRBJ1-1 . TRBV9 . CASSVVRDMSTEAFF TGTGCCAGCAGCGTAGTCCGGGACATGAGCACTGAAGCTTTCTTT
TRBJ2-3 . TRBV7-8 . CATSGGHTDTQYF TGTGCCACCTCCGGCGGGCACACAGATACGCAGTATTTT
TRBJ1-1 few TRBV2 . CASSIQGYSEAFF TGTGCCAGCAGTATACAGGGTTACTCTGAAGCTTTCTTT
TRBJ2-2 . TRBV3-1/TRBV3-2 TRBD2 CASSHGGATGELFF TGTGCCAGCAGCCACGGGGGGGCCACCGGGGAGCTGTTTTTT
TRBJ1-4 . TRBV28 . CASRAIQGATNEKLFF TGTGCCAGCAGGGCGATACAGGGCGCAACTAATGAAAAACTGTTTTTT
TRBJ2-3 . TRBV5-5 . CASSPSAGTDTQYF TGTGCCAGCAGCCCCTCGGCGGGGACAGATACGCAGTATTTT
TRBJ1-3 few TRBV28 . CASRRRRLGNTIYF TGTGCCAGCAGACGAAGGAGGCTTGGAAACACCATATATTTT
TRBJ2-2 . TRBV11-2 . CASSLDGPRGRELFF TGTGCCAGCAGCTTAGATGGCCCCCGAGGGCGGGAGCTGTTTTTT
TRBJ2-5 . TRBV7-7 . CASSLSVRGGTQYF TGTGCTAGCAGCTTAAGCGTAAGAGGGGGGACCCAGTACTTC
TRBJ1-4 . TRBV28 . CASRRRGEKLFF TGTGCCAGCAGGAGACGAGGGGAAAAACTGTTTTTT
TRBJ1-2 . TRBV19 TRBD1 CASSLQGAGGYTF TGTGCCAGTAGTCTTCAGGGGGCTGGCGGCTACACCTTC
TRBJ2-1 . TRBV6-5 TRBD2 CASSYLAGEPYNEQFF TGTGCCAGCAGTTACTTAGCGGGAGAGCCCTACAATGAGCAGTTCTTC
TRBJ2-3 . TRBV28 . CASRHEGGSTDTQYF TGTGCCAGCAGACACGAAGGCGGGAGCACAGATACGCAGTATTTT
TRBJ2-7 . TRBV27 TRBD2 CASSRLAGFSYEQYF TGTGCCAGCAGCCGACTAGCGGGCTTCTCCTACGAGCAGTACTTC
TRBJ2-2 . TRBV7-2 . CASSLLGHDTGELFF TGTGCCAGCAGCTTACTGGGACACGACACCGGGGAGCTGTTTTTT
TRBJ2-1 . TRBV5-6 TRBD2 CASSPSGGNEQFF TGTGCCAGCAGCCCCTCGGGGGGAAATGAGCAGTTCTTC
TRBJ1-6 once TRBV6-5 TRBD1 CASSRTGTSNSPLHF TGTGCCAGCAGTCGGACAGGGACGAGTAATTCACCCCTCCACTTT
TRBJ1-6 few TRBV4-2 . CASSQDVDRGNSPLHF TGTGCCAGCAGCCAAGACGTCGACAGAGGCAATTCACCCCTCCACTTT
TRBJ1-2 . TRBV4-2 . CASSRGQPWGYTF TGTGCCAGCAGCCGGGGGCAACCCTGGGGCTACACCTTC
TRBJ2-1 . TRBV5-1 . CASTPETSDNEQFF TGCGCCAGCACCCCTGAAACTAGTGACAATGAGCAGTTCTTC
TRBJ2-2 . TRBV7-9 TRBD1 CASSNHPQGADTGELFF TGTGCCAGCAGCAACCACCCACAGGGGGCGGACACCGGGGAGCTGTTTTTT
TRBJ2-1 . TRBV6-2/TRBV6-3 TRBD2 CASSRLNLLAGVYNEQFF TGTGCCAGCAGTCGCCTAAATCTCCTAGCGGGAGTCTACAATGAGCAGTTCTTC
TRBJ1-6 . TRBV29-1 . CSVALREGNSPLHF TGCAGCGTTGCCCTGAGGGAGGGAAATTCACCCCTCCACTTT
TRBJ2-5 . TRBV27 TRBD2 CASSLGLAGGGTQYF TGTGCCAGCAGTTTAGGACTAGCGGGGGGAGGGACCCAGTACTTC
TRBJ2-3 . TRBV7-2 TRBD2 CASSSSGDTDTQYF TGTGCCAGCAGCTCTAGCGGGGACACAGATACGCAGTATTTT
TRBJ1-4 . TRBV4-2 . CASSQDDRLGYLFF TGTGCCAGCAGCCAAGACGACAGGCTGGGCTATCTGTTTTTT
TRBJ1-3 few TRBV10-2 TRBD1 CASSARSGQGAGNTIYF TGCGCCAGCAGTGCCCGATCGGGACAGGGGGCTGGAAACACCATATATTTT
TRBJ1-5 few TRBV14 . CASSQVRGSSNQPQHF TGTGCCAGCAGCCAAGTGCGCGGGAGCAGCAATCAGCCCCAGCATTTT
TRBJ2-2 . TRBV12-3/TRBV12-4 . CASIPDIAGELFF TGTGCCAGCATTCCCGACATCGCCGGGGAGCTGTTTTTT
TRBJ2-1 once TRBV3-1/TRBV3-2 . CASSHGRGWQFF TGTGCCAGCAGCCATGGTCGTGGCTGGCAGTTCTTC
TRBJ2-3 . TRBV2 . CASRGLSGRTDTQYF TGTGCCAGCAGGGGCCTTAGCGGCCGCACAGATACGCAGTATTTT